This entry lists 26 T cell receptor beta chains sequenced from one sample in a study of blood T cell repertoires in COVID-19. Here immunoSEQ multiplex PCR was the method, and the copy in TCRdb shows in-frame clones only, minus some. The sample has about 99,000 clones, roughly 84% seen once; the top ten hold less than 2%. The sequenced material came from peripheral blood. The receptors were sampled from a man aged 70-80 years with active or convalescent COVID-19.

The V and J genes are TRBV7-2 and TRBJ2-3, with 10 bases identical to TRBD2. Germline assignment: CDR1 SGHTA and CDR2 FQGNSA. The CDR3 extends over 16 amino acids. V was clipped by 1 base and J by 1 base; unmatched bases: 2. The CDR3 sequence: CASSLGLAGGTDTQYF. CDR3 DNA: TGTGCCAGCAGCTTAGGGCTAGCGGGGGGCACAGATACGCAGTATTTT.

CDR3 sequence reads: CASSTAARSSGNTIYF. The CDR3 DNA reads TGTGCCAGCAGCACCGCGGCCCGTAGCTCTGGAAACACCATATATTTT. The rearrangement links TRBV9 to TRBJ1-3; unclear D gene. The CDR3 length is 16 residues. CDR1 SGDLS and CDR2 YYNGEE come from the germline V gene. Trimming pared 4 bases from V and 0 bases from J, leaving 14 bases between.

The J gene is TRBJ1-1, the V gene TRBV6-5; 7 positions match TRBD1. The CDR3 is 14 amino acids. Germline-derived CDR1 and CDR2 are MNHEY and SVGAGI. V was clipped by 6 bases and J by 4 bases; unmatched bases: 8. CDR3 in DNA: TGTGCCAGCAGGCGAGAGGGGGCGGGCACTGAAGCTTTCTTT. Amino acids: CASRREGAGTEAFF.

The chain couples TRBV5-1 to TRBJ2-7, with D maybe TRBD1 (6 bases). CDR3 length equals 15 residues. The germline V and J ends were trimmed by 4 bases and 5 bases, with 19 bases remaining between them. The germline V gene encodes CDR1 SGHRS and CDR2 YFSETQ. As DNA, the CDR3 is TGCGCCAGCAGCCTCGGGACACCGAGCTTTGACGAGCAGTACTTC. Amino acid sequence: CASSLGTPSFDEQYF.

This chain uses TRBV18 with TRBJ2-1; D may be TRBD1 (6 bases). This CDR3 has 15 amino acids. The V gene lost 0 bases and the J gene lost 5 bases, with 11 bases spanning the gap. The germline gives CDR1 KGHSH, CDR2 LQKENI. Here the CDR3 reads CASSPPTGGNNEQFF. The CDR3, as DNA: TGTGCCAGCTCACCACCGACAGGAGGTAACAATGAGCAGTTCTTC.

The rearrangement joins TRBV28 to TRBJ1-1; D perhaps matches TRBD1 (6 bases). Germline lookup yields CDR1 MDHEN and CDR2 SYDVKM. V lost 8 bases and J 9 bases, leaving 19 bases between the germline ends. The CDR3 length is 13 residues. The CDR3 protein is CASLLRGARKAFF. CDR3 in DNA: TGTGCCAGCCTACTCAGGGGAGCAAGAAAAGCTTTCTTT.

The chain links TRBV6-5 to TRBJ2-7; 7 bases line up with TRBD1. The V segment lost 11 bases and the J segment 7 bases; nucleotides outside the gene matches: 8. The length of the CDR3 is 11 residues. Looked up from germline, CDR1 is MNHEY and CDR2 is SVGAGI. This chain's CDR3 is CAADRAGEQYF. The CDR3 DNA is TGTGCCGCCGACAGGGCGGGTGAGCAGTACTTC.

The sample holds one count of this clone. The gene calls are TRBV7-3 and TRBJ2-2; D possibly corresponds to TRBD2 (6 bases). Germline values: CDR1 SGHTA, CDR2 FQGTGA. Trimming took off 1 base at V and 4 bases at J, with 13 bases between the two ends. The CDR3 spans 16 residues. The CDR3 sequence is CASSLMRAAGTGELFF. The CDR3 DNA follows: TGTGCCAGCAGCTTAATGCGGGCAGCGGGCACCGGGGAGCTGTTTTTT.

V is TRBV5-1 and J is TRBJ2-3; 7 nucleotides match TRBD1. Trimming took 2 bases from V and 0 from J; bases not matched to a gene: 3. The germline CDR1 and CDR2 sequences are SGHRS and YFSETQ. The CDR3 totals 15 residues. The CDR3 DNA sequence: TGCGCCAGCAGCTTACAGGGGATCAGCACAGATACGCAGTATTTT. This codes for CASSLQGISTDTQYF. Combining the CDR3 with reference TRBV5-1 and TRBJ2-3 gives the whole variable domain KAGVTQTPRYLIKTRGQQVTLSCSPISGHRSVSWYQQTPGQGLQFLFEYFSETQRNKGNFPGRFSGRQFSNSRSEMNVSTLELGDSALYLCASSLQGISTDTQYFGPGTRLTVL.

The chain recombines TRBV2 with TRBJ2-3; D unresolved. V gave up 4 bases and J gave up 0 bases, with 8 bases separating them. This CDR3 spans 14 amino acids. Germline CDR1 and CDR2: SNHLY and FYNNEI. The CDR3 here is CASSARASTDTQYF. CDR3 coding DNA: TGTGCCAGCAGTGCGAGAGCTAGCACAGATACGCAGTATTTT.

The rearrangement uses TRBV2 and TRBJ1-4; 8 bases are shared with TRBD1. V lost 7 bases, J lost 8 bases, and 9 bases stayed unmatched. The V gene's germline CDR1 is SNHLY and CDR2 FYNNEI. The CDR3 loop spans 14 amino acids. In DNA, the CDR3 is TGTGCCAGCACCAGATGGACAGGGAAAGAAAAACTGTTTTTT. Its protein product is CASTRWTGKEKLFF.

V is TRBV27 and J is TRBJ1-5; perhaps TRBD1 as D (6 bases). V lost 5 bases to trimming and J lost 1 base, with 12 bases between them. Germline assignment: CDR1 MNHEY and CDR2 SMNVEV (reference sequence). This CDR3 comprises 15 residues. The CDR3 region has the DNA TGTGCCAGCAGTCCTCCCGGACAGAGCAATCAGCCCCAGCATTTT. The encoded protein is CASSPPGQSNQPQHF.

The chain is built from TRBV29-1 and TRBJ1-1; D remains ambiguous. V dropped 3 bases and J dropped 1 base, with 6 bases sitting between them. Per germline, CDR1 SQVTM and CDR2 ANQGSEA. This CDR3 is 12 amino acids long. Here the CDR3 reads CSVDAGNTEAFF. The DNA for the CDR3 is TGCAGCGTTGACGCGGGGAACACTGAAGCTTTCTTT.

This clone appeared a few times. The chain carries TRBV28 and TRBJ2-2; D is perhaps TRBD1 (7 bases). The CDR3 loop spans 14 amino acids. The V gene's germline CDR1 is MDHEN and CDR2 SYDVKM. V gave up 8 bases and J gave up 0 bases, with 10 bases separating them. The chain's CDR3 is CASRRGPNTGELFF. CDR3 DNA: TGTGCCAGCCGGAGGGGGCCGAACACCGGGGAGCTGTTTTTT.

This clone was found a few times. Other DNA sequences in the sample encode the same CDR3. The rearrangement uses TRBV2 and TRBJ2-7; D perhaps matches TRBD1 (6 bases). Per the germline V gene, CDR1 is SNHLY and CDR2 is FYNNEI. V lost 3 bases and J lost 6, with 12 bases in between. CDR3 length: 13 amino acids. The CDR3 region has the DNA TGTGCCAGCAGTGACAGGGGAAGTTCCGAGCAGTACTTC. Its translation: CASSDRGSSEQYF.

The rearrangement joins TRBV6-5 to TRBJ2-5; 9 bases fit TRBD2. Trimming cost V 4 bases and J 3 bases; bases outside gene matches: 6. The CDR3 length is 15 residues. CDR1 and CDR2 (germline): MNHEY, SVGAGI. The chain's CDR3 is CASSFFRLAEETQYF. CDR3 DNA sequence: TGTGCCAGCAGTTTTTTTCGACTAGCGGAAGAGACCCAGTACTTC.

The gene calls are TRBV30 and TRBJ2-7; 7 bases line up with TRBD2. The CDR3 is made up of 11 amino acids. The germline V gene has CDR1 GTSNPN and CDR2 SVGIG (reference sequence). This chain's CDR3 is CAYTSDYEQYF. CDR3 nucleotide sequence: TGTGCGTATACTAGCGACTACGAGCAGTACTTC.

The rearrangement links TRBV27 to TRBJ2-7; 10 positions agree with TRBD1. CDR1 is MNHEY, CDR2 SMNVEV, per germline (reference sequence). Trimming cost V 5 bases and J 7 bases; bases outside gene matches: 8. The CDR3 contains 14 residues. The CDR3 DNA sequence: TGTGCCAGCAGTCAACCGGGACAGGGGTATGAGCAGTACTTC. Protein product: CASSQPGQGYEQYF.

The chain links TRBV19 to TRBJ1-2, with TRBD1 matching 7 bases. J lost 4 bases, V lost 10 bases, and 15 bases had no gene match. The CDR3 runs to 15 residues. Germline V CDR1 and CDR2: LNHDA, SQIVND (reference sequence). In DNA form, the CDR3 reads TGTGCCACCGAAGATGCCGGGAACAGGGGCTATGGCTACACCTTC. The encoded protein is CATEDAGNRGYGYTF.

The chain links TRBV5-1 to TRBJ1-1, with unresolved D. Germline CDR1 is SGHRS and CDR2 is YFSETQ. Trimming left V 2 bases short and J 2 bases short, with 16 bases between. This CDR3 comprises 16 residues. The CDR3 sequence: CASSLDAGSGNTEAFF. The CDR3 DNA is TGCGCCAGCAGCTTAGACGCGGGCAGCGGTAACACTGAAGCTTTCTTT.

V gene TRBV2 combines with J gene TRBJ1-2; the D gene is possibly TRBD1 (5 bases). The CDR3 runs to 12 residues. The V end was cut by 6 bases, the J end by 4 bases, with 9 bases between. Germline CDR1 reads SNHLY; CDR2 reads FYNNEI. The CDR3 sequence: CASRGPGYGYTF. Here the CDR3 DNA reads TGTGCCAGCAGGGGGCCGGGCTATGGCTACACCTTC.

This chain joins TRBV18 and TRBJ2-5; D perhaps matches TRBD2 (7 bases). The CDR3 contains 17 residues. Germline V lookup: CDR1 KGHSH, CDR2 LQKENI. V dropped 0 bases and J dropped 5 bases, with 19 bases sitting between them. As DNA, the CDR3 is TGTGCCAGCTCACCACCCGCGGGGGCCCGGGGTCGGGAGACCCAGTACTTC. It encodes CASSPPAGARGRETQYF.

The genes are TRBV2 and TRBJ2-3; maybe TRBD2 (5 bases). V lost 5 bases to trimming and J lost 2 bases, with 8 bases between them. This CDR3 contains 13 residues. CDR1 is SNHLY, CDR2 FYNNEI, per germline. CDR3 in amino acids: CASSRGFTDTQYF. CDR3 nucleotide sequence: TGTGCCAGCAGTCGGGGTTTCACAGATACGCAGTATTTT.

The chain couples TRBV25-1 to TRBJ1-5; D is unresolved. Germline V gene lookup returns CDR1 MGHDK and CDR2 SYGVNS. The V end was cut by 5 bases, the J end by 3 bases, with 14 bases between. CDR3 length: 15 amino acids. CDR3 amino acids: CASSTSSGFNQPQHF. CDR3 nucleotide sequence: TGTGCCAGCAGTACTTCCTCGGGGTTCAATCAGCCCCAGCATTTT.

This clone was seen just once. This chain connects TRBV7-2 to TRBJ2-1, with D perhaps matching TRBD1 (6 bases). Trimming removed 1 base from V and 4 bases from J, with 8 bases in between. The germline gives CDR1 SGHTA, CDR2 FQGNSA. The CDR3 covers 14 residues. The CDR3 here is CASSLGQAYNEQFF. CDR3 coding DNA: TGTGCCAGCAGCTTAGGACAGGCTTACAATGAGCAGTTCTTC.

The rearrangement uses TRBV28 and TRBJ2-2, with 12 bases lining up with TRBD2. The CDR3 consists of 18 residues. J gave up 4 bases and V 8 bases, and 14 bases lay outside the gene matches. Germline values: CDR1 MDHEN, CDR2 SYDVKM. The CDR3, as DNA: TGTGCCAGCGGCGAACTAGCGGGGGGCTCTCGGGGCACCGGGGAGCTGTTTTTT. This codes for CASGELAGGSRGTGELFF.